This TCR beta chain was profiled in a study of blood T cell repertoires in COVID-19. Study information: There were acute and convalescent COVID-19 samples, and they came from the United States, Italy and Spain. Sources were T cells, B-cell-depleted T cells, or PBMCs; the material itself was cDNA or gDNA.

Trimming stripped 0 bases from V and 5 bases from J, with 11 bases between. The CDR3 covers 14 residues. Germline V lookup: CDR1 SGHTS, CDR2 YDEGEE. In the original analysis: How many nucleated cells were present was estimated from reference gene primer amplification. The table came from immunoSEQ multiplex PCR; TCRdb's copy has only in-frame clones and leaves some out. That table supplies the V and J calls and clone size; D and trimming were determined from the DNA. The sample carries a few hundred thousand clones, 83% recorded once. The chain carries TRBV5-8 and TRBJ2-5; a possible D gene is TRBD1 (5 bases). The sequence was obtained from a woman younger than 45 with COVID-19, enrolled during active disease. Material: peripheral blood. The CDR3 region has the DNA TGTGCCAGCAGCTTGGAGGGGCCTCGGGAGACCCAGTACTTC. It specifies CASSLEGPRETQYF.